This T cell receptor beta chain comes out of a study of shared clonotypes between healthy human individuals. General observations from the study: It was observed that roughly 5.5% of naive CD4 clonotypes were shared across several donors.

CDR1 ENHRY and CDR2 SYGVKD come from the germline V gene. The CDR3 is made up of 13 amino acids. The authors distributed each subset's genomic DNA evenly over several immunoSEQ plates. Generated by immunoSEQ multiplex PCR, the TCRdb table keeps only in-frame clones and is missing some. The table lists 300,000 to 400,000 clones, approximately 74% of them singletons, with about a tenth in the top ten. This clone appeared a few times. Its antigen is not identified. Its ends do not fully match the called genes, so a read error is possible. The V call is TRBV10-3, the J call TRBJ2-7; 7 positions agree with TRBD1. This sequence originates from a man aged 25-45 years in good health. Specimen: memory CD4+ T cells sorted from blood. Subset meaning: CD45RA-negative fraction. CDR3 residues: CAIGETGLYEQYF. DNA for the CDR3: TGTGCCATCGGTGAGACAGGGCTCTACGAGCAGTACTTC.